This entry is about one TCR beta chain. Its antigen is not yet known. The record has no base qualities; no much larger clone is one base away. Preparation of the library involved the immunoSEQ multiplex PCR assay. For the multiplex PCR, a mixture combining 60 forward primers for TCR Vbeta segments and 13 reverse primers for TCR Jbeta segments was used. The CDR3 region of rearranged TCR beta genes was amplified from genomic DNA by a multiplex PCR assay. Amplified TCR beta libraries were sequenced as 87-base-pair reads on the Illumina HiSeq System. As for the authors' bioinformatics: In a later analysis, 70 million to 95 million unique TCR beta chains were counted across the roughly 610 repertoires, and around 10 million of these chains were shared by at least two donors. Raw reads were error-corrected and collapsed into unique sequences with a nearest-neighbor algorithm that merged closely related sequences to remove PCR and sequencing errors. Alignment of CDR3 sequences to IMGT reference sequences was used to assign V, D and J gene segments. Each retained sequence needed at least a six-nucleotide match to both a V gene segment and a J gene segment. Rearrangements were classified as productive when the CDR3 lacked stop codons and remained in frame with V and J, and all other rearrangements were classified as non-productive. CDR3 was defined by IMGT convention, running from the second conserved V-encoded cysteine to the conserved J-encoded phenylalanine. The earlier analysis of some 540 of the donors excluded any sequence lacking an unambiguous match to a single V gene segment. In an earlier analysis of a few hundred of the donors, V segments were called functional above 56.7% productive rearrangements and were called segregating when the between-donor standard deviation exceeded 5%. A statistical classification framework was built for diagnosing cytomegalovirus status from the catalog of TCR beta chain sequences. In a later analysis, V and J genes were assigned by comparing TCR nucleotide sequences against IMGT/GENE-DB human TR gene sequences. The TCRdist pipeline was used in a later analysis to assign CDR3 sequences and most-parsimonious VDJ recombination scenarios. In a later analysis, every TCR beta chain was defined by the combination of its CDR3 amino acid sequence and its V-gene family, and reads without a unique V-gene family were dropped. In a later analysis, around 600 highly shared, low-generation-probability nucleotide sequences were removed to address suspected cross-contamination and a sequencing artifact. For each public chain, a later analysis derived a clonal expansion index from normalized ranks of inferred template counts within each repertoire. In a later analysis, generation probabilities were computed using a VDJ recombination model fitted to out-of-frame rearrangements, and the results were checked against IGoR. In a later analysis, hypergeometric tests were used to score TCR-TCR, TCR-HLA and TCR-CMV co-occurrence, with a repertoire-size bias correction applied to TCR pairs. False discovery rates were estimated in a later analysis by permuting HLA or CMV assignments 20 times. A later analysis grouped co-occurring TCRs with DBSCAN, adding TCRdist sequence similarity when clustering within HLA-allele-positive subsets. Repertoires with fewer than 30,000 or more than 120,000 public chains, plus five repertoires with anomalous nucleotide sharing, were excluded from co-occurrence clustering. TCRdb limited this immuneACCESS table to in-frame rearrangements with V and J called. A share of clones is missing; checked studies link under half to unresolved V genes, and the rest is unexplained. For V, J and clone size, that table is used; D and trimming come from the DNA. The sample records roughly 100,000 clones, 64% of which are singletons. The top ten clones comprise roughly 3.2% of the sample.

These data come from a study of cytomegalovirus exposure and HLA in healthy donors (TCRdb year 2017). With regard to the full study: According to an earlier analysis of around 600 of the donors, 150 million to 200 million T cells yielded roughly 110 million unique TCR beta sequences and approximately 300 Gb of sequence data. Donor age, sex, ethnicity and CMV serostatus were compiled together with the repertoire data. The study aimed to test whether cataloging public T cell receptors could reveal signatures of past pathogen exposure. Around 300 gigabases of sequencing data and tens of millions of unique TCR sequences were included in an early release covering under 650 HLA-typed donors. On average, 235,054 unique TCR beta nucleotide sequences were sequenced per donor among 300 to 500 genotyped donors of the cohort, with about 17% of those sequences being non-productive. To study patterns of TCR occurrence, a later analysis re-analyzed previously published TCR beta repertoires from hundreds of donors and added high-resolution HLA genotyping. In an earlier analysis of 500 to 650 of the donors, high-throughput TCR beta sequencing was used to judge whether each TCR beta V gene segment behaved as functional or pseudogenic. Genome-wide SNP genotypes for about 55% of the roughly 670 donors were used in a later genetic analysis, which treated that subset as a discovery cohort. A separate validation cohort of over a hundred different subjects was used in addition to the 666-subject first cohort. Several DR-DQ haplotypes were handled as single units for association and clustering because linkage in the cohort was strong. HLA typing covered class I and class II loci at four-digit resolution. To predict cytomegalovirus infection status, the study brought together high-throughput TCR immunosequencing, statistical association of individual TCRs with disease status, and machine learning. Typing coverage differed by locus: A, B, C, DRB1 and DQB1 were typed in roughly 629-630 donors, DQA1 in roughly 500, DPA1 in 600 to 610, and DPB1 in approximately 450. The T cell repertoires of 670 or so subjects were profiled by immunosequencing and related to cytomegalovirus serostatus. Of the roughly 400 genotyped donors, roughly 85% fell in the genetic ancestry cluster associated with self-reported Caucasian donors. In the later analysis, no new phenotypic data were used to find candidate immune exposures; instead, reliance was placed on TCR beta sequences and their occurrence across donors. Every discovery cohort repertoire had been produced on one sequencing platform. Results the study describes overall, beyond this receptor: In a later analysis, TCR association rates were found to vary across HLA loci, with the most associated TCRs seen for DRB1 alleles and the fewest for HLA-C alleles. The 87-base-pair reads could not distinguish some IMGT-functional V segments, including TRBV6-2 and TRBV6-3, so those segments were excluded. For the cohort, immune exposure information was limited to CMV serostatus. When HLA alleles, especially DR and DQ, strongly co-occurred, TCR associations were difficult to assign to individual alleles. Roughly uniform sequencing depth across donors was assumed in presence/absence analyses, although this assumption may not hold. In a later genetic analysis, fewer N-insertions in productive TCRs were reported among donors in an Asian-associated ancestry cluster than the roughly 700-donor mean. A later analysis found that HLA-associated TCR beta chains were more clonally expanded and had lower generation probabilities than equally common non-associated chains. In this cohort, only TCR beta chains were sequenced, and detectable features were limited by the absence of alpha or paired-chain data. Correlated functional status among segregating V segments might be attributable to linkage disequilibrium, but an unknown experimental factor could not be ruled out. The sequencing pipeline was judged likely to have produced a cluster of highly shared sequence variants as a technical artifact. V-gene and J-gene trimming of TCR beta chains was associated with a missense DCLRE1C variant in a later genetic analysis, and the association was replicated in an independent cohort. Three of the identified cytomegalovirus-associated TCR beta chains were confirmed in vitro to be specific for cytomegalovirus antigens. Because counts were too low, some 17 rarely observed V segments, including chromosome 9 orphons, were excluded from the earlier analysis of 587 of the donors. An earlier analysis of approximately 600 of the donors showed that most TCR beta V segments appeared in productive rearrangements either about 87% or about 30% of the time, which broadly matched IMGT annotations. Because HLA typing was missing for some donors at each locus, association tests included only the typed subset. The authors suggested that the approach could potentially be extended to other disease states and immunological phenotypes. In a later analysis, 16,951 TCR beta sequences were associated with specific HLA alleles at a false discovery rate of 0.05. In the study, around 150 TCR beta chains were listed as associated with cytomegalovirus. In a later analysis, most CMV-associated TCR beta chains were found to appear HLA-restricted, with HLA associations seemingly driven largely by CMV exposure. Cytomegalovirus status was reported to be diagnosed by the classifier with high specificity and sensitivity in both the original and validation cohorts. A further reported finding was that TCR beta sequences accurately predicted the HLA-A and HLA-B alleles for most subjects in the first cohort. Several of the top co-occurrence clusters appeared to be linked to parvovirus B19, influenza, CMV and Epstein-Barr virus, according to a later analysis. While some public TCRs were present in many individuals, most TCR sequences turned up only very rarely across donors.

The CDR3 starts with the cysteine, ends with the phenylalanine, and has 15 residues. The entry retains the CDR3 DNA only, 45 bases that are in frame from base 1. Deletion took 5 bases off V and 5 bases off J, with a span of 18 bases between the germline ends. CDR1 and CDR2, per the germline V gene, are SGHTA and FQGNSA. The cohort comprised around 690 healthy bone marrow donors. All cohort members were sampled while nominally healthy, although unrecorded immune exposures were likely present. The donor tested CMV seronegative, placing the donor among the 350 to 400 seronegative members of the cohort. A peripheral blood sample was provided by each donor, and peripheral blood mononuclear cells were used for TCR beta sequencing. Genomic DNA was extracted from the blood cell samples with the Qiagen DNeasy Blood Extraction Kit.

The receptor chain draws on TRBV7-2 and TRBJ1-1; TRBD1 is a possible D gene, resting on 5 matching bases. The receptor comes from a man in his 60s in good health and CMV-seronegative. The sample was PBMCs. The CDR3 protein is CASSPEVGRWTEAFF. The DNA sequence is TGTGCCAGCAGCCCAGAGGTGGGGCGTTGGACTGAAGCTTTCTTT.